Shown below are 32 T cell receptor beta chains from a single sample sequenced in a study of blood T cells in healthy people across ages. The second PCR ran about 6 to 11 cycles with a sample-barcoded 5' primer and J-beta primers. From the 5' RACE reads, TCRdb called clonotypes with MiXCR, one entry per CDR3 protein. The table lists approximately 800,000 distinct CDR3 sequences, around 25% of them singletons, with roughly 3.5% in the top ten. The same data also went into a second study, on T cells of mothers and their children.

What was sequenced was blood. The receptors were gathered from a boy between 10 and 17 years old in good health.

The chain joins TRBV9 to TRBJ1-4; a weak D match, TRBD1 (5 bases). V gave up 4 bases and J gave up 0 bases, with 10 bases separating them. Germline-derived CDR1 and CDR2 are SGDLS and YYNGEE. CDR3 length equals 15 residues. The CDR3 DNA reads TGTGCCAGCAGCCCGTCAGGGACAACTAATGAAAAACTGTTTTTT. Translating it yields CASSPSGTTNEKLFF.

This clonotype has more than one count but fewer than ten. V usage is TRBV6-5 and J usage is TRBJ1-2; 7 bases match TRBD1. The V and J ends lost 2 bases and 6 bases, in that order; junction bases with no gene match: 9. The germline V gene encodes CDR1 MNHEY and CDR2 SVGAGI. The CDR3 is 15 residues long. This CDR3 is CASSYRDRDENGYTF. CDR3 nucleotide sequence: TGTGCCAGCAGTTACCGTGACAGGGACGAGAATGGCTACACCTTC.

This sequence joins TRBV5-1 and TRBJ2-5; D could derive from TRBD1 or TRBD2 (5 bases each). The CDR3 contains 15 residues. V shed 1 base and J shed 3 bases, with 13 bases lying between them. Germline lookup yields CDR1 SGHRS and CDR2 YFSETQ. The DNA of the CDR3 is TGCGCCAGCAGCTTGAGGTCAGGGAGAAAAGAGACCCAGTACTTC. Residues: CASSLRSGRKETQYF.

This clonotype turned up a few times. The J gene is TRBJ2-7, the V gene TRBV7-2; possible D gene TRBD1, 5 bases. The germline V gene encodes CDR1 SGHTA and CDR2 FQGNSA. V dropped 0 bases and J dropped 3 bases, with 21 bases sitting between them. There are 18 residues in the CDR3. This CDR3 is CASSLAPPSTATIYEQYF. CDR3 sequence (DNA): TGTGCCAGCAGCTTAGCGCCCCCATCGACAGCCACTATCTACGAGCAGTACTTC. Looking up the rest from reference TRBV7-2 and TRBJ2-7 gives the full variable domain: GAGVSQSPSNKVTEKGKDVELRCDPISGHTALYWYRQSLGQGLEFLIYFQGNSAPDKSGLPSDRFSAERTGGSVSTLTIQRTQQEDSAVYLCASSLAPPSTATIYEQYFGPGTRLTVT.

This chain connects TRBV20-1 to TRBJ2-5, with D uncertain. V was clipped by 2 bases and J by 2 bases, with 12 bases between them. The germline CDR1 and CDR2 sequences are DFQATT and SNEGSKA (reference sequence). This CDR3 is built from 14 residues. The CDR3 nucleotides read TGCAGTGCTAGAATTCCGGGCACTCAAGAGACCCAGTACTTC. Its protein product is CSARIPGTQETQYF.

This clonotype was observed a handful of times. The chain couples TRBV28 to TRBJ2-7; 10 nucleotides align to TRBD2. This CDR3 contains 15 residues. V shed 5 bases, J shed 3 bases, and the junction held 7 bases outside the gene matches. Germline V CDR1 and CDR2: MDHEN, SYDVKM. The CDR3 DNA is TGTGCCAGCAGTCAACAGCGGGGGGGACGCTACGAGCAGTACTTC. Translating it yields CASSQQRGGRYEQYF.

In this sample, this clonotype turned up a few times. V usage is TRBV12-3 or TRBV12-4 and J usage is TRBJ1-2; D remains ambiguous. The CDR3 length is 14 residues. Trimming stripped 5 bases from V and 3 bases from J, with 13 bases between. CDR3 protein: CASSPITVYYGYTF. The CDR3 DNA follows: TGTGCCAGCAGTCCCATTACAGTGTACTATGGCTACACCTTC.

In this sample, this clonotype turned up a few times. V is TRBV5-1 and J is TRBJ2-1; tentatively, D is TRBD1 or TRBD2 (5 bases each). The CDR3 contains 15 residues. V was trimmed by 2 bases and J by 7 bases, leaving 16 bases between them. Germline V lookup: CDR1 SGHRS, CDR2 YFSETQ. This CDR3 reads CASSFGTSGQNEQFF. CDR3 sequence (DNA): TGCGCCAGCAGCTTCGGGACGTCCGGCCAAAATGAGCAGTTCTTC.

The chain joins TRBV3-1 to TRBJ2-4; D gene ambiguous. This CDR3 region has 16 residues. The germline CDR1 and CDR2 sequences are LGHDT and YNNKEL (reference sequence). V lost 0 bases, J lost 0 bases, and 9 bases lay in between. As DNA, the CDR3 is TGTGCCAGCAGCCAAGAGGCCCGGACAGCCAAAAACATTCAGTACTTC. Residues: CASSQEARTAKNIQYF.

Concerning this clonotype itself: At one of its ends the junction is not consistent with the germline gene, which may arise from a read error. This chain connects TRBV7-7 to TRBJ2-7; D possibly corresponds to TRBD2 (6 bases). The end of the DNA fits TRBJ2-5 better, so the J call may be wrong. The length of the CDR3 is 15 residues. Germline V gene data show CDR1 as SSHAT and CDR2 as FNYEAQ (reference sequence). CDR3 nucleotides: TGTGCTAGCAGCCATGGGGACTCAAACGGAGAGACCCAGTACTTC. Amino acids: CASSHGDSNGETQYF.

The chain recombines TRBV5-6 with TRBJ2-7; TRBD1 matches at 9 bases. V trimming: 3 bases; J trimming: 7 bases; junction bases outside the gene matches: 8. This CDR3 has 14 amino acids. Per the germline V gene, CDR1 is SGHDT and CDR2 is YYEEEE. The DNA of the CDR3 is TGTGCCAGCAGCTCCGGGACAGGGCCAGGGGAGCAGTACTTC. It is translated as CASSSGTGPGEQYF.

This clonotype was counted between two and nine times. The chain recombines TRBV6-2 or TRBV6-3 with TRBJ2-5; TRBD1 matches at 10 bases. The CDR3 is 18 residues long. Germline-derived CDR1 and CDR2 are MNHEY and SVGEGT. V lost 1 base to trimming and J lost 2 bases; unmatched junction nucleotides: 10. DNA of the CDR3: TGTGCCAGCAGTTACTTCACCCGGGACAGGGGTCCGCAAGAGACCCAGTACTTC. Translation: CASSYFTRDRGPQETQYF.

CDR3 coding DNA: TGTGCCAGCAGTTCAAACCGGAGGAGCGGGGAGTTCTTC. Translation: CASSSNRRSGEFF. The V and J genes are TRBV27 and TRBJ2-1, with 7 bases matching TRBD2. From germline, CDR1 is MNHEY and CDR2 SMNVEV (reference sequence). Losses at the gene ends were 4 bases for V and 14 bases for J; bases not matched to a gene: 11. This CDR3 has 13 amino acids.

V is TRBV11-2 and J is TRBJ1-2, with 7 positions matching TRBD1. Per the germline V gene, CDR1 is SGHAT and CDR2 is FQNNGV. V was pared by 5 bases and J by 8 bases, with 8 bases of the junction left unmatched. The CDR3 covers 13 residues. CDR3 in amino acids: CASSSDREHGYTF. Written as DNA, the CDR3 is TGTGCCAGCAGCAGCGACAGGGAGCACGGCTACACCTTC.

The gene calls are TRBV7-8 and TRBJ2-5, with 8 bases aligning to TRBD2. This CDR3 is 16 amino acids long. After removal of 8 bases from V and 2 bases from J, the junction contained 13 bases not matched to a gene. In germline, CDR1 is SGHVS, CDR2 FQNEAQ. CDR3 protein: CASRRDQAGDQETQYF. DNA for the CDR3: TGTGCCAGCCGAAGGGATCAAGCGGGAGATCAAGAGACCCAGTACTTC.

This clonotype was counted only a few times. V gene TRBV6-5 combines with J gene TRBJ2-7, with a tentative D call TRBD1 (5 bases). Germline assignment: CDR1 MNHEY and CDR2 SVGAGI. With 7 bases removed from V and 3 bases from J, the gap between germline ends came to 10 bases. CDR3 length: 12 amino acids. CDR3 region: CASKDTNYEQYF. The CDR3 coding sequence is TGTGCCAGCAAGGACACTAACTACGAGCAGTACTTC.

Comments on this clonotype: One end of the junction does not line up with germline, which may come from a read error. This sequence joins TRBV12-3 or TRBV12-4 and TRBJ2-3; D is undetermined. The CDR3 has 14 amino acids. The CDR3 nucleotides are TGTGCCAGCAGTTTACCCGTCCGCACAGATGCGCAGTATTTT. Amino acids: CASSLPVRTDAQYF.

This sequence joins TRBV9 and TRBJ1-2, with a possible D match to TRBD1 (6 bases). The CDR3 runs 14 residues. V was cut by 1 base and J by 8 bases, with 15 bases left in between. Germline CDR1 SGDLS, CDR2 YYNGEE. The CDR3 coding sequence is TGTGCCAGCAGCGTAACAGGGAAATCGGACGGCTACACCTTC. Translation gives CASSVTGKSDGYTF.

This clonotype was counted a few times. The chain has TRBV29-1 and TRBJ2-2; D unclear. With 2 bases removed from V and 5 bases from J, the gap between germline ends came to 6 bases. Germline CDR1 and CDR2: SQVTM and ANQGSEA. CDR3 length: 12 residues. CDR3 residues: CSVERVTGELFF. The DNA of the CDR3 is TGCAGCGTTGAACGGGTAACCGGGGAGCTGTTTTTT.

The table lists this clonotype with a few counts. This chain uses TRBV27 with TRBJ1-5, with 9 bases identical to TRBD1. The CDR3 loop spans 14 amino acids. Germline V gene data show CDR1 as MNHEY and CDR2 as SMNVEV (reference sequence). V gave up 6 bases and J gave up 5 bases; unmatched junction bases: 5. The CDR3: CASRGQGNHQPQHF. The CDR3 DNA is TGTGCCAGCAGGGGACAGGGCAACCATCAGCCCCAGCATTTT.

The V gene is TRBV6-6, the J gene TRBJ1-1, with 8 bases fitting TRBD1. V lost 3 bases to trimming and J lost 6 bases; unmatched junction nucleotides: 9. CDR1 MNHNY and CDR2 SVGAGI come from the germline V gene (reference sequence). There are 15 residues in the CDR3. CDR3 sequence reads: CASSYWTGKSPEAFF. The CDR3 region has the DNA TGTGCCAGCAGTTATTGGACAGGGAAATCGCCTGAAGCTTTCTTT.

The genes are TRBV5-1 and TRBJ2-5, with 8 positions matching TRBD2. This CDR3 comprises 13 residues. V gave up 8 bases and J gave up 5 bases; unmatched junction bases: 8. From germline, CDR1 is SGHRS and CDR2 YFSETQ. The CDR3 reads CASQAGVVETQYF. CDR3 coding DNA: TGCGCCAGTCAAGCGGGAGTAGTCGAGACCCAGTACTTC. Using reference TRBV5-1 and TRBJ2-5 for the parts outside the CDR3, the full variable domain is KAGVTQTPRYLIKTRGQQVTLSCSPISGHRSVSWYQQTPGQGLQFLFEYFSETQRNKGNFPGRFSGRQFSNSRSEMNVSTLELGDSALYLCASQAGVVETQYFGPGTRLLVL.

The chain has TRBV30 and TRBJ2-5, with 9 bases aligning to TRBD2. This CDR3 region has 13 residues. Losses at the gene ends were 5 bases for V and 2 bases for J; bases not matched to a gene: 3. CDR1 GTSNPN and CDR2 SVGIG come from the germline V gene (reference sequence). Written as DNA, the CDR3 is TGTGCCTGGGAGACTAGCGGACAAGAGACCCAGTACTTC. Protein: CAWETSGQETQYF.

V and J are TRBV20-1 and TRBJ2-7, with 8 bases matching TRBD2. The V and J ends lost 0 bases and 4 bases, in that order; junction bases with no gene match: 8. Germline assignment: CDR1 DFQATT and CDR2 SNEGSKA (reference sequence). The CDR3 consists of 15 residues. The CDR3 DNA is TGCAGTGCTAGAGATCTGTTCGGGGGGGAGTACGAGCAGTACTTC. This codes for CSARDLFGGEYEQYF.

The rearrangement uses TRBV29-1 and TRBJ2-5, with 7 bases identical to TRBD1. Gene TRBJ2-7 matches the end of the DNA better, so the J call may be wrong. The CDR3 sequence is 13 residues long. CDR1 and CDR2 (germline): SQVTM, ANQGSEA. The CDR3 protein is CSVEGDRAYEQYF. DNA of the CDR3: TGCAGCGTTGAAGGGGACAGAGCCTACGAGCAGTACTTC.

The chain joins TRBV2 to TRBJ2-7, with TRBD2 as a possible D gene (6 bases). V lost 8 bases and J lost 2, with 10 bases in between. In germline, CDR1 is SNHLY, CDR2 FYNNEI. The CDR3 has 12 amino acids. The CDR3 bases are TGTGCCAGCGGGGAGGTAGCCTACGAGCAGTACTTC. The encoded protein is CASGEVAYEQYF.

The chain employs TRBV12-3 or TRBV12-4 and TRBJ2-1, with D tentatively TRBD1 (6 bases). Trimming took off 6 bases at V and 4 bases at J, with 13 bases between the two ends. The CDR3 is made up of 14 amino acids. The CDR3 protein is CASSPQGRYNEQFF. The CDR3 DNA reads as TGTGCCAGCAGCCCACAGGGACGGTACAATGAGCAGTTCTTC.

This clonotype appeared a few times. This sequence joins TRBV7-6 and TRBJ1-2; D possibly corresponds to TRBD1 (5 bases). This CDR3 has 13 amino acids. The V end was cut by 5 bases, the J end by 4 bases, with 11 bases between. Germline V CDR1 and CDR2: SGHVS, FNYEAQ. In DNA form, the CDR3 reads TGTGCCAGCAGCACCGGGACGTTCTATGGCTACACCTTC. Amino acid sequence: CASSTGTFYGYTF.

This rearrangement joins TRBV5-1 to TRBJ2-7; no firm D call. The CDR3 contains 15 residues. Germline-derived CDR1 and CDR2 are SGHRS and YFSETQ. Trimming removed 1 base at V and 3 bases at J, with 14 bases between. Here the CDR3 reads CASSLYPALNYEQYF. In DNA form, the CDR3 reads TGCGCCAGCAGCTTGTATCCGGCTTTGAACTACGAGCAGTACTTC.

This clonotype was picked up many times. V usage is TRBV4-3 and J usage is TRBJ2-1, with 8 bases identical to TRBD2. The CDR3 contains 16 residues. Germline trimming cut 0 bases from V and 8 bases from J; bases unmatched to any gene: 9. The germline gives CDR1 LGHNA, CDR2 YSLEER. The chain's CDR3 is CASSQDRRFSGDEQFF. The CDR3 nucleotides read TGCGCCAGCAGCCAAGATCGTCGGTTTAGCGGGGATGAGCAGTTCTTC.

The rearrangement uses TRBV9 and TRBJ2-4; no definite D call. Germline V gives CDR1 SGDLS, CDR2 YYNGEE. The CDR3 runs 12 residues. With 0 bases removed from V and 7 bases from J, the gap between germline ends came to 5 bases. The CDR3: CASSVDGNIQYF. DNA for the CDR3: TGTGCCAGCAGCGTAGATGGGAACATTCAGTACTTC.

The chain uses TRBV29-1 and TRBJ2-3; 7 bases are a match to TRBD1. CDR3 length equals 15 residues. Germline CDR1 is SQVTM and CDR2 is ANQGSEA. Unmatched junction bases numbered 11, after V lost 2 bases and J lost 6 bases. The CDR3 is CSVEMGQRSWDTQYF. In DNA, the CDR3 is TGCAGCGTTGAAATGGGACAGCGGTCATGGGATACGCAGTATTTT.